This T cell receptor (beta chain) was retrieved from a study of spatial heterogeneity in lung cancer. Per the germline V gene, CDR1 is LGHDT and CDR2 is YNNKEL (reference sequence). The CDR3 length is 13 residues. The ends were cut back, 5 bases at V and 4 bases at J, with 9 bases in the middle. TCRdb re-called the 5' RACE reads with MiXCR, one entry per CDR3 protein. The data hold roughly 79,000 distinct CDR3 sequences, with around 7.3% observed a single time. This clonotype was counted at least ten times. Time point meaning: sample taken at primary tumor resection. The sequences come from PBMCs, collected at surgery. This TCR came from a male donor with early-stage non-small cell lung cancer. J is TRBJ2-1 and V is TRBV3-1, with D possibly TRBD1 on 5 matching bases. CDR3 nucleotides: TGTGCCAGCAGCGGGGCGGTTTACAATGAGCAGTTCTTC. Its protein is CASSGAVYNEQFF.